This T cell receptor beta chain came from a study of a mutant IDH1 vaccine in newly diagnosed glioma. At the level of the study: Patients had eight vaccinations, in weeks 1, 3, 5, 7, 11, 15, 19 and 23. Radiotherapy alone preceded vaccination by 4-6 weeks; alternatively, vaccination started with temozolomide cycles. General study points: Most patients, 85% to 95%, showed vaccine-induced immune responses.

Repertoires were generated with immunoSEQ multiplex PCR, while TCRdb's copy carries only in-frame clones and drops some. This sample has roughly 34,000 clones, with roughly 80% found just once. The sample's time point: week 5, during vaccination. Topical imiquimod was applied with each vaccine dose, which held 300 ug of mutant IDH1 20-mer peptide. Donor diagnoses consisted of new WHO grade 3 or 4 IDH1-mutant, ATRX-lost astrocytomas. CDR3 length equals 14 residues. V lost 2 bases to trimming and J lost 10 bases, with 16 bases between them. In germline, CDR1 is ENHRY, CDR2 SYGVKD. For this clone: Its target is not known.

The source of this sequence is a man in his fifties or sixties with glioma. The chain carries TRBV10-3 and TRBJ2-3; D may be TRBD2 (6 bases). The sequencing here drew on PBMCs, taken from a glioma patient whose treatment included an IDH1 peptide vaccine. CDR3 nucleotide sequence: TGTGCCATCAGTGAGGCCGGGAGACTAACCCCGCAGTATTTT. Its translation is CAISEAGRLTPQYF.